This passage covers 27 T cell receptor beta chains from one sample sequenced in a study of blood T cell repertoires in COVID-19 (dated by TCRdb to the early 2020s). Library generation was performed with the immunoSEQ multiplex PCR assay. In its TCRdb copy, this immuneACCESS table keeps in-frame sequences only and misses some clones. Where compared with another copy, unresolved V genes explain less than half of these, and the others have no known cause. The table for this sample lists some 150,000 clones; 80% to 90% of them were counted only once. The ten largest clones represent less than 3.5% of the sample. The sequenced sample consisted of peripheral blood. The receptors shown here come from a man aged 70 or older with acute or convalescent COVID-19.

The CDR3 nucleotides read TGCGCCAGCAGCATCCCTAGCGGTGATCGGACCGGGGAGCTGTTTTTT. It translates to CASSIPSGDRTGELFF. The rearrangement links TRBV5-1 to TRBJ2-2; 7 bases align to TRBD2. Germline assignment: CDR1 SGHRS and CDR2 YFSETQ. The CDR3 contains 16 residues. V shed 4 bases, J shed 5 bases, and the junction held 11 bases outside the gene matches.

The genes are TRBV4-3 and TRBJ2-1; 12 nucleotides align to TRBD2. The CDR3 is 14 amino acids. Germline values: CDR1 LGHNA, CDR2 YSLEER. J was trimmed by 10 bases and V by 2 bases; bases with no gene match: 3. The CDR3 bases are TGCGCCAGCAGCCAACTAGCGGGAGGGGGGGAGCAGTTCTTC. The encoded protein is CASSQLAGGGEQFF.

This CDR3 reads CASSTNSSYTF. For the CDR3, the DNA is TGTGCCAGCAGCACCAACAGCAGCTACACCTTC. The rearrangement uses TRBV7-6 and TRBJ1-2; no definite D call. The V gene lost 5 bases and the J gene lost 9 bases, with 10 bases spanning the gap. The CDR3 is made up of 11 amino acids. The germline gives CDR1 SGHVS, CDR2 FNYEAQ.

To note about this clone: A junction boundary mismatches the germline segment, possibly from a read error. Here the CDR3 reads CASSLTRRDRAHF. The DNA of the CDR3 is TGTGCCAGCAGTTTAACGAGAAGGGACAGGGCGCACTTC. This chain joins TRBV28 and TRBJ2-7; 9 nucleotides agree with TRBD1. This CDR3 region has 13 residues. Germline assignment: CDR1 MDHEN and CDR2 SYDVKM.

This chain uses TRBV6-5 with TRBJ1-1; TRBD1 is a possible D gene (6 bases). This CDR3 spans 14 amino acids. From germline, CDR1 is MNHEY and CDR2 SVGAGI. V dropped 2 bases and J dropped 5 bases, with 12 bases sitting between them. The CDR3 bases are TGTGCCAGCAGTTACAGAGGGGGTCGGACTGAAGCTTTCTTT. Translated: CASSYRGGRTEAFF.

In DNA, the CDR3 is TGTGCCAGCAGTCCTCTGGACGGAGGGAACACCGGGGAGCTGTTTTTT. It codes for CASSPLDGGNTGELFF. The chain employs TRBV6-6 and TRBJ2-2; the D gene is possibly TRBD2 (5 bases). The germline V and J ends were trimmed by 5 bases and 1 base, with 14 bases remaining between them. From germline, CDR1 is MNHNY and CDR2 SVGAGI (reference sequence). The CDR3 extends over 16 amino acids.

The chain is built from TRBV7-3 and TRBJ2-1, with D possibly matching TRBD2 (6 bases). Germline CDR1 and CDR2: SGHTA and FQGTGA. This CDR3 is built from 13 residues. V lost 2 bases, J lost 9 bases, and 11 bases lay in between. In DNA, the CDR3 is TGTGCCAGCAGCTTAGAGCGGGCGGGTGAGCAGTTCTTC. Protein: CASSLERAGEQFF.

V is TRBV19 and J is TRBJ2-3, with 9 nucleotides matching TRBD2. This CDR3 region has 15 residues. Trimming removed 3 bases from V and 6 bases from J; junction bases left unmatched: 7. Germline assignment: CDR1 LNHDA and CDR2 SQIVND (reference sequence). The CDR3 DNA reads TGTGCCAGTAGTATGTTAGCGGGAGTCAGGGATACGCAGTATTTT. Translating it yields CASSMLAGVRDTQYF.

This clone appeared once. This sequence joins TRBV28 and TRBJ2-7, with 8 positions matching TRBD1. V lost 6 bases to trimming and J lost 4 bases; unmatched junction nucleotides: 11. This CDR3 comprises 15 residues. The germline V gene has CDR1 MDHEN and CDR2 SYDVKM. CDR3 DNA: TGTGCCAGCAGCCCGGGGACAGGTCTTCGGTACGAGCAGTACTTC. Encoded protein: CASSPGTGLRYEQYF. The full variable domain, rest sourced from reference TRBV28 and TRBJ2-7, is DVKVTQSSRYLVKRTGEKVFLECVQDMDHENMFWYRQDPGLGLRLIYFSYDVKMKEKGDIPEGYSVSREKKERFSLILESASTNQTSMYLCASSPGTGLRYEQYFGPGTRLTVT.

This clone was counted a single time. The CDR3 sequence: CASSLGLTGPTDTQYF. DNA of the CDR3: TGTGCCAGCAGCTTAGGGCTGACAGGCCCCACAGATACGCAGTATTTT. The chain couples TRBV7-9 to TRBJ2-3, with a tentative D call TRBD1 (6 bases). This CDR3 is 16 amino acids long. The germline V gene has CDR1 SEHNR and CDR2 FQNEAQ (reference sequence). Between the trimmed V and J ends, which lost 1 base and 2 bases, there was a span of 13 bases.

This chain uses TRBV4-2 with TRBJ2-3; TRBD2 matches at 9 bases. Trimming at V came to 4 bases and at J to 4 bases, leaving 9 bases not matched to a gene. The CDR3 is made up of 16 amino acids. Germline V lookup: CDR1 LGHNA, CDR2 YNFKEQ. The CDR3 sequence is CASSPLGSGSADTQYF. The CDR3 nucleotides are TGTGCCAGCAGCCCCCTCGGTAGCGGGAGTGCAGATACGCAGTATTTT.

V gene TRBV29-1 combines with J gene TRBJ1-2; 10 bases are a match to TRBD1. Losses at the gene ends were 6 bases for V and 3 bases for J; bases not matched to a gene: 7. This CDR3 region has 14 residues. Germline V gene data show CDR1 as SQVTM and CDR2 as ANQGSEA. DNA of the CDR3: TGCAGCGTGACCGGGACAGGGGAGTACTATGGCTACACCTTC. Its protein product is CSVTGTGEYYGYTF.

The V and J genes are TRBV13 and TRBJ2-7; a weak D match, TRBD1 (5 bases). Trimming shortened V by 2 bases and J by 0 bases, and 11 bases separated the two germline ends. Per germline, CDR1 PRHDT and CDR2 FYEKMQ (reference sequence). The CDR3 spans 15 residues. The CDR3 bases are TGTGCCAGCAGCTTATTACAGGCGAGCTCCTACGAGCAGTACTTC. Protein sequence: CASSLLQASSYEQYF.

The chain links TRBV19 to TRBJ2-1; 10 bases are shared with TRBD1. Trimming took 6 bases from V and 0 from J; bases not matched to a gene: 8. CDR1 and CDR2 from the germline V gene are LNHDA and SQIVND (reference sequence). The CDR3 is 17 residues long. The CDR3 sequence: CASRGQGKLSSYNEQFF. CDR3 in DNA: TGTGCCAGTAGGGGACAGGGGAAACTCAGCTCCTACAATGAGCAGTTCTTC. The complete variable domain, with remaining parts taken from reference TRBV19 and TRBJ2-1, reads DGGITQSPKYLFRKEGQNVTLSCEQNLNHDAMYWYRQDPGQGLRLIYYSQIVNDFQKGDIAEGYSVSREKKESFPLTVTSAQKNPTAFYLCASRGQGKLSSYNEQFFGPGTRLTVL.

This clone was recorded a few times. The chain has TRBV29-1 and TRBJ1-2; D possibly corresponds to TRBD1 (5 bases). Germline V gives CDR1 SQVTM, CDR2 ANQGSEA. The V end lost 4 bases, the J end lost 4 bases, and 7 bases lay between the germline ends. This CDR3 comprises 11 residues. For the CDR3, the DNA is TGCAGCGTTGGGACACTCTATGGCTACACCTTC. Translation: CSVGTLYGYTF. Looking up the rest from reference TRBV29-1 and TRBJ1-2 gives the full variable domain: SAVISQKPSRDICQRGTSLTIQCQVDSQVTMMFWYRQQPGQSLTLIATANQGSEATYESGFVIDKFPISRPNLTFSTLTVSNMSPEDSSIYLCSVGTLYGYTFGSGTRLTVV.

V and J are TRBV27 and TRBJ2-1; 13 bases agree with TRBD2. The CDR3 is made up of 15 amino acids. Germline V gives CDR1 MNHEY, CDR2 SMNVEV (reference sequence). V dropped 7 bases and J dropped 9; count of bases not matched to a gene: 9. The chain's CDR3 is CASTVGTSGIGEQFF. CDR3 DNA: TGTGCCAGCACCGTGGGGACTAGCGGGATAGGTGAGCAGTTCTTC.

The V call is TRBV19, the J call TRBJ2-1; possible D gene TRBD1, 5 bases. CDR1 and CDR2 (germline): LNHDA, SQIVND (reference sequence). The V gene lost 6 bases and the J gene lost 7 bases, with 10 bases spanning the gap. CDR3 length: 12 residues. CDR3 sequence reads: CASSGSGNEQFF. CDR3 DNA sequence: TGTGCCAGTAGCGGGTCAGGGAATGAGCAGTTCTTC.

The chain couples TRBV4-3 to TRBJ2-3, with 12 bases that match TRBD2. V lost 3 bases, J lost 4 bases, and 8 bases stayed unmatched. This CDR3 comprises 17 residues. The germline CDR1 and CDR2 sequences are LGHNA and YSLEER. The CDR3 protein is CASSQEGLAGNADTQYF. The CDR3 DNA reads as TGCGCCAGCAGCCAGGAAGGACTAGCGGGGAACGCAGATACGCAGTATTTT.

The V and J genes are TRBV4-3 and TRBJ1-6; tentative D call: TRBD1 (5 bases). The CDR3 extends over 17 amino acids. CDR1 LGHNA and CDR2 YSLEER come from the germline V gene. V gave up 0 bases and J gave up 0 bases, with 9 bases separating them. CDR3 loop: CASSQEQVRSYNSPLHF. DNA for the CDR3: TGCGCCAGCAGCCAAGAACAGGTTCGCTCCTATAATTCACCCCTCCACTTT.

CDR3 in amino acids: CASFETGHYGYTF. CDR3 DNA: TGTGCCAGCTTCGAGACAGGGCACTATGGCTACACCTTC. The V call is TRBV7-2, the J call TRBJ1-2; the match to TRBD1 covers 7 bases. The CDR3 covers 13 residues. In germline, CDR1 is SGHTA, CDR2 FQGNSA. V was pared by 8 bases and J by 3 bases, with 6 bases of the junction left unmatched.

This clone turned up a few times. Here the CDR3 reads CAVAAENYEQYF. In DNA, the CDR3 is TGTGCTGTGGCAGCGGAGAACTACGAGCAGTACTTC. This chain links TRBV7-9 with TRBJ2-7; possibly TRBD2 for D (5 bases). This CDR3 spans 12 amino acids. Germline CDR1 is SEHNR and CDR2 is FQNEAQ (reference sequence). The full variable domain, in which reference TRBV7-9 and TRBJ2-7 provide the parts outside the CDR3, is DTGVSQNPRHKITKRGQNVTFRCDPISEHNRLYWYRQTLGQGPEFLTYFQNEAQLEKSRLLSDRFSAERPKGSFSTLEIQRTEQGDSAMYLCAVAAENYEQYFGPGTRLTVT.

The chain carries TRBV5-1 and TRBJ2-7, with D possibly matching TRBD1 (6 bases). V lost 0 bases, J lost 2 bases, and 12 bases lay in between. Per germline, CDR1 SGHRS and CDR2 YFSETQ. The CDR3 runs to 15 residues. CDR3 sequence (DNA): TGCGCCAGCAGCTTGGTCGCAGGGGAGACCTACGAGCAGTACTTC. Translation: CASSLVAGETYEQYF.

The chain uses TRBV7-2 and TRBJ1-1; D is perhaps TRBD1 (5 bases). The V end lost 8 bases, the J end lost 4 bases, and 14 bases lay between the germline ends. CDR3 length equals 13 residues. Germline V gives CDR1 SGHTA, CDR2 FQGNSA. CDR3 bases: TGTGCCAGCGGACAAGGGGCGCGCACTGAAGCTTTCTTT. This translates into CASGQGARTEAFF. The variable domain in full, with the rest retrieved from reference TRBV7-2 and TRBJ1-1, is GAGVSQSPSNKVTEKGKDVELRCDPISGHTALYWYRQSLGQGLEFLIYFQGNSAPDKSGLPSDRFSAERTGGSVSTLTIQRTQQEDSAVYLCASGQGARTEAFFGQGTRLTVV.

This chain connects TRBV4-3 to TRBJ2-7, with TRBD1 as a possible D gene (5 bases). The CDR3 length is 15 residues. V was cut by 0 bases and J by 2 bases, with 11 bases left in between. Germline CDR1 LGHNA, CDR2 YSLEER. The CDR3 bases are TGCGCCAGCAGCCAAGATTGGGGCACAACCTACGAGCAGTACTTC. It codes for CASSQDWGTTYEQYF.

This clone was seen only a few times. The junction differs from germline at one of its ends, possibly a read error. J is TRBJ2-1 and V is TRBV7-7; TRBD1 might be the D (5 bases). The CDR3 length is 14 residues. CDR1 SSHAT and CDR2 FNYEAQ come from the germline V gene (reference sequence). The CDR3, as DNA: TGTGCTAGCAGCCAAGGGGATACCCGCAATGAGCAGTTCTTC. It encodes CASSQGDTRNEQFF. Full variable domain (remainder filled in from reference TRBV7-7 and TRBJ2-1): GAGVSQSPRYKVTKRGQDVTLRCDPISSHATLYWYQQALGQGPEFLTYFNYEAQPDKSGLPSDRFSAERPEGSISTLTIQRTEQRDSAMYRCASSQGDTRNEQFFGPGTRLTVL.

The CDR3 coding sequence is TGTGCCAGCAGTTTAGCGGGAGGGCCCTACAATGAGCAGTTCTTC. This encodes CASSLAGGPYNEQFF. The chain uses TRBV6-2 or TRBV6-3 and TRBJ2-1; 11 bases are shared with TRBD2. This CDR3 contains 15 residues. The germline V gene encodes CDR1 MNHEY and CDR2 SVGEGT. The J segment lost 2 bases and the V segment lost 4 bases, leaving 1 base of the junction unmatched.

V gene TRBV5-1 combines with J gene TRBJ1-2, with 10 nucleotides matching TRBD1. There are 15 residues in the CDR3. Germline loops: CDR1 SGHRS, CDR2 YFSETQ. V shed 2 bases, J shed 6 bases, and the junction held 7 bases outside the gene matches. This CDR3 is CASSLPRTGGDGYTF. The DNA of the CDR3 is TGCGCCAGCAGCTTACCACGGACAGGGGGAGATGGCTACACCTTC. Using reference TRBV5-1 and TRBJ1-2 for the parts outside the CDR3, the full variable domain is KAGVTQTPRYLIKTRGQQVTLSCSPISGHRSVSWYQQTPGQGLQFLFEYFSETQRNKGNFPGRFSGRQFSNSRSEMNVSTLELGDSALYLCASSLPRTGGDGYTFGSGTRLTVV.